One and the same sample provided the 30 T cell receptor beta chains below, sequenced in a study of cytomegalovirus exposure and HLA in healthy donors. Primers for the PCR totalled 60 Vbeta and 13 Jbeta. The assay was immunoSEQ multiplex PCR, and TCRdb's table has in-frame clones only and misses some. The sample lists nearly 200,000 clones; about 90% were seen once. The sequencing input was PBMCs. The receptors come from a man between 25 and 39 years old in good health and CMV-seronegative.

The CDR3 sequence is CASSLRDSSYEQYF. The CDR3 region has the DNA TGTGCCAGCAGTCTCCGGGACAGCTCCTACGAGCAGTACTTC. The chain joins TRBV6-5 to TRBJ2-7; 7 bases fit TRBD1. With 5 bases clipped from V and 0 bases from J, the junction kept 4 bases outside the gene matches. Germline lookup yields CDR1 MNHEY and CDR2 SVGAGI. The CDR3 sequence is 14 residues long.

The CDR3 DNA sequence: TGTGCCAGCAGCCCCCCGCGCGGACAGGGGAGCAATGAGCAGTTCTTC. Its translation: CASSPPRGQGSNEQFF. The chain uses TRBV7-9 and TRBJ2-1; TRBD1 matches 9 bases. The CDR3 has 16 amino acids. V shed 5 bases and J 6 bases; nucleotides not matched to a gene: 11. Germline V gene sequence: CDR1 SEHNR, CDR2 FQNEAQ (reference sequence).

The gene calls are TRBV27 and TRBJ1-6; tentatively, D is TRBD1 (5 bases). Trimming removed 6 bases at V and 7 bases at J, with 16 bases between. The CDR3 loop spans 15 amino acids. The V gene's germline CDR1 is MNHEY and CDR2 SMNVEV (reference sequence). Here the CDR3 DNA reads TGTGCCAGCAGACGCCCCAGGGTGAGGAATTCACCCCTCCACTTT. Its protein product is CASRRPRVRNSPLHF.

This clone was recorded a few times. This chain links TRBV16 with TRBJ2-7, with a weak D call TRBD1 (5 bases). V shed 3 bases and J shed 2 bases, with 8 bases lying between them. Germline V lookup: CDR1 KGHSY, CDR2 FQNENV. The CDR3 loop spans 13 amino acids. As DNA, the CDR3 is TGTGCCAGCAGCCAGGGGCTTACCTACGAGCAGTACTTC. Amino acids: CASSQGLTYEQYF.

The V and J genes are TRBV19 and TRBJ1-2; a possible D gene is TRBD1 (6 bases). V lost 5 bases and J lost 0, with 13 bases in between. The CDR3 covers 15 residues. Germline V CDR1 and CDR2: LNHDA, SQIVND (reference sequence). This CDR3 is CASSAHREPNYGYTF. In DNA form, the CDR3 reads TGTGCCAGTAGTGCCCACAGGGAACCTAACTATGGCTACACCTTC.

This clone was seen a single time. This chain joins TRBV4-3 and TRBJ2-6, with 9 bases aligning to TRBD1. From germline, CDR1 is LGHNA and CDR2 YSLEER. CDR3 length: 17 residues. V trimming: 3 bases; J trimming: 2 bases; junction bases outside the gene matches: 5. This CDR3 is CASSQGTGLTGANVLTF. In nucleotides, the CDR3 is TGCGCCAGCAGCCAGGGGACAGGGTTAACTGGGGCCAACGTCCTGACTTTC.

In this sample, this clone turned up a few times. Germline and junction disagree at one end, which may indicate a read error. The gene calls are TRBV27 and TRBJ2-2, with 9 bases lining up with TRBD2. The CDR3 has 15 residues. CDR1 and CDR2 (germline): MNHEY, SMNVEV (reference sequence). The CDR3 region is CASSLSAGGLGELFF. The CDR3 DNA reads as TGTGCCAGCAGTCTATCAGCGGGAGGTCTCGGGGAGCTGTTTTTT.

The V gene is TRBV5-1, the J gene TRBJ2-2, with TRBD2 identical over 10 bases. Germline V lookup: CDR1 SGHRS, CDR2 YFSETQ. Trimming removed 4 bases from V and 4 bases from J; junction bases left unmatched: 19. This CDR3 comprises 20 residues. This chain's CDR3 is CASSAPGRSGGAVGTGELFF. CDR3 bases: TGCGCCAGCAGCGCACCTGGGAGAAGCGGGGGGGCCGTGGGCACCGGGGAGCTGTTTTTT.

In regard to this clone: The junction departs from germline at one end; a sequencing error may be responsible. The J gene is TRBJ2-7, the V gene TRBV7-7; possibly TRBD1 for D (6 bases). The CDR3 sequence is 17 residues long. Per germline, CDR1 SSHAT and CDR2 FNYEAQ (reference sequence). The CDR3 DNA follows: TGTGCTAGCAGCTTACCCTTCCTGTGGGACAACATATACGAGCAGTACTTC. Encoded protein: CASSLPFLWDNIYEQYF.

V gene TRBV7-2 combines with J gene TRBJ2-1, with D tentatively TRBD2 (6 bases). Trimming shortened V by 5 bases and J by 10 bases, and 15 bases separated the two germline ends. The CDR3 contains 13 residues. Germline-derived CDR1 and CDR2 are SGHTA and FQGNSA. The CDR3 DNA is TGTGCCAGCAGCGCACTAACTAGCAGCGAGCAGTTCTTC. This sequence encodes CASSALTSSEQFF.

This sequence joins TRBV9 and TRBJ2-5; TRBD2 matches at 8 bases. The CDR3 contains 15 residues. V was pared by 3 bases and J by 5 bases, with 9 bases of the junction left unmatched. Germline loops: CDR1 SGDLS, CDR2 YYNGEE. For the CDR3, the DNA is TGTGCCAGCAGCGCCACGCTCGGGGGGGCGGAGACCCAGTACTTC. Translating it yields CASSATLGGAETQYF.

In this sample, this clone turned up once. The rearrangement uses TRBV28 and TRBJ2-7; the D gene is possibly TRBD2 (6 bases). In germline, CDR1 is MDHEN, CDR2 SYDVKM. This CDR3 is 13 amino acids long. V shed 2 bases and J shed 7 bases, with 12 bases lying between them. This CDR3 reads CASSLRGSREQYF. The CDR3 nucleotides are TGTGCCAGCAGTTTACGGGGGTCGCGGGAGCAGTACTTC.

The chain has TRBV6-1 and TRBJ2-7; D is perhaps TRBD1 (5 bases). The germline gives CDR1 MNHNS, CDR2 SASEGT. The length of the CDR3 is 12 residues. Trimming cost V 6 bases and J 3 bases, with 9 bases left between them. CDR3 sequence: CASRETVYEQYF. The CDR3 DNA reads TGTGCCAGCAGGGAGACAGTCTACGAGCAGTACTTC.

The rearrangement uses TRBV28 and TRBJ1-5; perhaps TRBD1 as D (5 bases). CDR1 MDHEN and CDR2 SYDVKM come from the germline V gene. CDR3 length: 14 amino acids. The V end was cut by 6 bases, the J end by 4 bases, with 13 bases between. The CDR3 DNA is TGTGCCAGCAGATCCGGGGGAGGTAATCAGCCCCAGCATTTT. It is translated as CASRSGGGNQPQHF.

This clone appeared a single time. The genes are TRBV10-3 and TRBJ2-7; D is undetermined. The germline V gene encodes CDR1 ENHRY and CDR2 SYGVKD. The CDR3 sequence is 14 residues long. Deletions cut 10 bases from V and 2 bases from J, with 18 bases between. CDR3 sequence reads: CASLRSDSPYEQYF. For the CDR3, the DNA is TGTGCCAGCCTTCGTTCCGACTCCCCCTACGAGCAGTACTTC.

This chain joins TRBV28 and TRBJ1-2; D is uncertain. This CDR3 has 12 residues. From germline, CDR1 is MDHEN and CDR2 SYDVKM. The ends were cut back, 6 bases at V and 8 bases at J, with 13 bases in the middle. The DNA of the CDR3 is TGTGCCAGCAGGGATATGACAATCGGCTACACCTTC. Translated, it gives CASRDMTIGYTF.

V is TRBV19 and J is TRBJ2-1; 9 bases align to TRBD2. Germline CDR1 is LNHDA and CDR2 is SQIVND (reference sequence). The trim removed 2 bases at V and 5 bases at J, leaving 4 bases unmatched. The CDR3 loop spans 15 amino acids. The CDR3 nucleotides are TGTGCCAGTAGTATAAGGCGACTAGCGGACAATGAGCAGTTCTTC. Translated: CASSIRRLADNEQFF.

The gene calls are TRBV6-5 and TRBJ2-7, with D tentatively TRBD2 (5 bases). CDR1 and CDR2 (germline): MNHEY, SVGAGI. There are 14 residues in the CDR3. Trimming shortened V by 2 bases and J by 6 bases, and 14 bases separated the two germline ends. This CDR3 reads CASSYVRRGAEQYF. The DNA for the CDR3 is TGTGCCAGCAGTTACGTACGTCGGGGAGCCGAGCAGTACTTC.

The chain combines TRBV6-1 with TRBJ1-1; D gene ambiguous. The CDR3 has 13 amino acids. In germline, CDR1 is MNHNS, CDR2 SASEGT. V dropped 7 bases and J dropped 1 base, with 10 bases sitting between them. Here the CDR3 DNA reads TGTGCCAGCATACAGAGAGAGAACACTGAAGCTTTCTTT. It translates to CASIQRENTEAFF.

The V and J genes are TRBV5-6 and TRBJ2-5, with 9 bases fitting TRBD1. Near its end, the DNA agrees better with TRBJ2-7, so the J call may be wrong. Germline values: CDR1 SGHDT, CDR2 YYEEEE. This CDR3 has 14 residues. The CDR3 DNA reads as TGTGCCAGCGCCCAGATGGGACAGGGATACGAGCAGTACTTC. It encodes CASAQMGQGYEQYF.

The chain combines TRBV29-1 with TRBJ2-2; possibly TRBD1 for D (6 bases). Trimming removed 6 bases from V and 2 bases from J, with 16 bases in between. This CDR3 comprises 15 residues. CDR1 and CDR2 (germline): SQVTM, ANQGSEA. CDR3 residues: CSVTLGDINTGELFF. CDR3 nucleotides: TGCAGCGTGACCCTGGGGGACATAAACACCGGGGAGCTGTTTTTT.

This chain uses TRBV4-3 with TRBJ2-5, with 11 bases lining up with TRBD2. The CDR3 runs to 16 residues. Germline values: CDR1 LGHNA, CDR2 YSLEER. V was clipped by 2 bases and J by 2 bases; unmatched bases: 4. CDR3 sequence: CASSQYPSGGQETQYF. In DNA, the CDR3 is TGCGCCAGCAGCCAATATCCTAGCGGGGGGCAAGAGACCCAGTACTTC.

J is TRBJ2-1 and V is TRBV5-1; TRBD2 matches at 8 bases. Germline-derived CDR1 and CDR2 are SGHRS and YFSETQ. The CDR3 totals 16 residues. Losses at the gene ends were 0 bases for V and 2 bases for J; bases not matched to a gene: 4. The CDR3 loop reads CASSLGAGATYNEQFF. The CDR3 DNA sequence: TGCGCCAGCAGCTTGGGAGCGGGGGCTACCTACAATGAGCAGTTCTTC.

The chain links TRBV11-2 to TRBJ2-1, with 11 positions matching TRBD2. The CDR3 is 16 residues long. V trimming: 5 bases; J trimming: 7 bases; junction bases outside the gene matches: 10. Germline V gene data show CDR1 as SGHAT and CDR2 as FQNNGV. CDR3 sequence (DNA): TGTGCCAGCAGCCATAATAGCGGGAGGGCCATAAATGAGCAGTTCTTC. It is translated as CASSHNSGRAINEQFF. The full variable domain, in which reference TRBV11-2 and TRBJ2-1 provide the parts outside the CDR3, is EAGVAQSPRYKIIEKRQSVAFWCNPISGHATLYWYQQILGQGPKLLIQFQNNGVVDDSQLPKDRFSAERLKGVDSTLKIQPAKLEDSAVYLCASSHNSGRAINEQFFGPGTRLTVL.

This clone was picked up one time. V usage is TRBV9 and J usage is TRBJ2-3; D gene ambiguous. Trimming removed 0 bases from V and 2 bases from J, with 10 bases in between. This CDR3 is built from 15 residues. CDR1 is SGDLS, CDR2 YYNGEE, per germline. The CDR3 DNA reads as TGTGCCAGCAGCGTAGCTACCCACTCCACAGATACGCAGTATTTT. Encoded protein: CASSVATHSTDTQYF. Full variable domain (remainder filled in from reference TRBV9 and TRBJ2-3): DSGVTQTPKHLITATGQRVTLRCSPRSGDLSVYWYQQSLDQGLQFLIQYYNGEERAKGNILERFSAQQFPDLHSELNLSSLELGDSALYFCASSVATHSTDTQYFGPGTRLTVL.

DNA of the CDR3: TGTGCCAGCAAGACAGGTTCAGCCGGGGAGCTGTTTTTT. The encoded protein is CASKTGSAGELFF. This chain links TRBV7-9 with TRBJ2-2, with D maybe TRBD1 (6 bases). Germline assignment: CDR1 SEHNR and CDR2 FQNEAQ (reference sequence). This CDR3 is 13 amino acids long. Trimming took 7 bases from V and 6 from J, leaving 12 bases between them.

The chain has TRBV29-1 and TRBJ1-1; D ambiguous. The CDR3 is 13 residues long. V lost 7 bases and J 5 bases, leaving 17 bases between the germline ends. Germline V gives CDR1 SQVTM, CDR2 ANQGSEA. Written as DNA, the CDR3 is TGCAGCGCCGAAGGGTCGGGGAGAACTGAAGCTTTCTTT. It encodes CSAEGSGRTEAFF. Drawing the rest from reference TRBV29-1 and TRBJ1-1, the complete variable domain is SAVISQKPSRDICQRGTSLTIQCQVDSQVTMMFWYRQQPGQSLTLIATANQGSEATYESGFVIDKFPISRPNLTFSTLTVSNMSPEDSSIYLCSAEGSGRTEAFFGQGTRLTVV.

The J gene is TRBJ2-5, the V gene TRBV5-6; TRBD1 is a possible D gene (6 bases). V was pared by 4 bases and J by 2 bases, with 18 bases between. The CDR3 spans 16 residues. The germline V gene encodes CDR1 SGHDT and CDR2 YYEEEE. The CDR3 DNA reads TGTGCCAGCAGCCCGACAGGAGAATTGGGGCAAGAGACCCAGTACTTC. Residues: CASSPTGELGQETQYF.

V gene TRBV19 combines with J gene TRBJ2-2, with D possibly matching TRBD1 (6 bases). Germline V gene data show CDR1 as LNHDA and CDR2 as SQIVND (reference sequence). CDR3 length: 17 amino acids. V was cut by 10 bases and J by 5 bases, with 26 bases left in between. The CDR3 DNA reads as TGTGCCACCACGAAGGGGCTGGGGCAGGGGAGAACCGGGGAGCTGTTTTTT. Protein sequence: CATTKGLGQGRTGELFF.

V is TRBV18 and J is TRBJ2-7, with 7 nucleotides matching TRBD1. The V gene end was trimmed by 1 base and the J gene end by 0 bases; junction bases not matched to a gene: 0. CDR1 and CDR2 (germline): KGHSH, LQKENI. The CDR3 is made up of 14 amino acids. The CDR3 here is CASSPRQGSYEQYF. The CDR3 DNA reads TGTGCCAGCTCACCACGACAGGGCTCCTACGAGCAGTACTTC.